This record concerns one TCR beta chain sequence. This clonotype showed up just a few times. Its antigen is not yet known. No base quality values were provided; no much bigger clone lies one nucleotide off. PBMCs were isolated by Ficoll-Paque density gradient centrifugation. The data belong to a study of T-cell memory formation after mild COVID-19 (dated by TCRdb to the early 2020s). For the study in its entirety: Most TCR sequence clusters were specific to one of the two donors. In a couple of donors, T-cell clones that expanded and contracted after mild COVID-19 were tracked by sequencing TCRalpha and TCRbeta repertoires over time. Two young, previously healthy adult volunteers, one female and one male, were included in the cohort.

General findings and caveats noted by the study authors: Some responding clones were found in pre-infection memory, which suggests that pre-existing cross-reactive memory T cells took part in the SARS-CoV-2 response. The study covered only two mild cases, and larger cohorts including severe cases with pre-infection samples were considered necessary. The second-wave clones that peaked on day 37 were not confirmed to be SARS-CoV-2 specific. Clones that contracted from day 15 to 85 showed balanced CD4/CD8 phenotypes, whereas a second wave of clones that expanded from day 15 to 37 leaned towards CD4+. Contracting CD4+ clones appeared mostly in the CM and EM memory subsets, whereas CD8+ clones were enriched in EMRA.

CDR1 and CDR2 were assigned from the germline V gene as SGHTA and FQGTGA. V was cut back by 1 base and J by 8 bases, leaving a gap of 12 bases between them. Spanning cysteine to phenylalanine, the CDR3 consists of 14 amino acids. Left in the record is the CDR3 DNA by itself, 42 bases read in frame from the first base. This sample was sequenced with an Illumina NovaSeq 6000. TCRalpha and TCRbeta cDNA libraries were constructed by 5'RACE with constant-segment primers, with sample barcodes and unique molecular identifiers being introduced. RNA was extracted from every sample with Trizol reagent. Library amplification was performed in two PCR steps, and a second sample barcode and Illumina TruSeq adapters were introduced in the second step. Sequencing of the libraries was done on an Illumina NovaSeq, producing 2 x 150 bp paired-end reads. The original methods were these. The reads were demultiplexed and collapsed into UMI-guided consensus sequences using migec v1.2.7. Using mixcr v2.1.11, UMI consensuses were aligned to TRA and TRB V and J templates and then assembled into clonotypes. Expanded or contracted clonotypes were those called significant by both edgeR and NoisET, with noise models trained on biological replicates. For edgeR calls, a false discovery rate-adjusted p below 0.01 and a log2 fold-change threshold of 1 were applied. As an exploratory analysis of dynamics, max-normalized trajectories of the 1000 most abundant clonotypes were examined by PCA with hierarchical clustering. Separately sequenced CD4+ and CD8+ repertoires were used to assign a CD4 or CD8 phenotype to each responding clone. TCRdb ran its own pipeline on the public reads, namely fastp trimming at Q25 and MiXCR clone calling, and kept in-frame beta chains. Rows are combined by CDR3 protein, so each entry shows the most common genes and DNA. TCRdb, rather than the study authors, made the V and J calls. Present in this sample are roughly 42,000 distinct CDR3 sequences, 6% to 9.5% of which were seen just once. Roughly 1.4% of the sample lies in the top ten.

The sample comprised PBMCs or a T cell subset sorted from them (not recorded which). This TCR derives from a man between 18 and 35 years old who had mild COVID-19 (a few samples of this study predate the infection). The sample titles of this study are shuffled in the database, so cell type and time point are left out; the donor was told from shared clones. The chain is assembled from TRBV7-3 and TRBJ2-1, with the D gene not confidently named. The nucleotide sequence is TGTGCCAGCAGCTTAAGTCTTTCATTCGATGAGCAGTTCTTC. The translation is CASSLSLSFDEQFF.